This T cell receptor (beta chain) was observed in a study of monozygotic twins with inflammatory bowel disease. After re-calling the 5' RACE reads, TCRdb lists one entry per CDR3 protein, DNA absent. This table holds some 200,000 distinct CDR3 sequences. The sequenced material came from blood. The TCR was taken from a human donor with ulcerative colitis or Crohn's disease, or a healthy co-twin of an affected twin (not recorded which).

CDR3 sequence: CASSRRSAGGREGNQPQHF. This sequence joins TRBV6-1 and TRBJ1-5; the D call of TRBD1 rests on TCRdb alone, since no DNA is present to check it. The CDR3 runs 19 residues. Germline V gene sequence: CDR1 MNHNS, CDR2 SASEGT.